The next 17 T cell receptor beta chains were all read from a single sample in a study of cytotoxic CD8 clonotypes in ibrutinib-treated CLL. The repertoire was sequenced with immunoSEQ multiplex PCR; TCRdb's copy has only in-frame clones and lacks some. The sample shows 250,000 to 350,000 clones, 60% to 80% of them seen only once. The input for sequencing was PBMCs, taken at disease progression, from a patient treated with ibrutinib. The receptors were gathered from a human donor with chronic lymphocytic leukemia.

In this sample, this clone turned up a few times. This sequence joins TRBV4-1 and TRBJ1-2; 11 bases are a match to TRBD1. The V segment lost 2 bases and the J segment 2 bases; nucleotides outside the gene matches: 4. Germline V CDR1 and CDR2: MGHRA, YSYEKL. The CDR3 is made up of 16 amino acids. This CDR3 is CASSQLRDRGNYGYTF. The CDR3 DNA is TGCGCCAGCAGCCAATTGAGGGACAGGGGGAACTATGGCTACACCTTC.

V is TRBV5-6 and J is TRBJ1-1; D remains ambiguous. CDR1 is SGHDT, CDR2 YYEEEE, per germline. The CDR3 is made up of 13 amino acids. The V end lost 7 bases, the J end lost 1 base, and 11 bases lay between the germline ends. DNA of the CDR3: TGTGCCAGCGAAATACCCCGGAACACTGAAGCTTTCTTT. This sequence encodes CASEIPRNTEAFF.

The chain joins TRBV28 to TRBJ1-5; unclear D gene. V dropped 3 bases and J dropped 2 bases, with 11 bases sitting between them. The CDR3 is 15 amino acids. The germline CDR1 and CDR2 sequences are MDHEN and SYDVKM. The chain's CDR3 is CASSFAQFRNQPQHF. CDR3 in DNA: TGTGCCAGCAGTTTCGCACAGTTTCGCAATCAGCCCCAGCATTTT.

The chain joins TRBV4-1 to TRBJ2-7; D possibly uses TRBD1 or TRBD2 (5 bases each). The CDR3 totals 15 residues. Trimming took 3 bases from V and 5 from J, leaving 17 bases between them. The germline CDR1 and CDR2 sequences are MGHRA and YSYEKL. This CDR3 is CASSHPRDGGHEQYF. DNA of the CDR3: TGCGCCAGCAGCCATCCCCGGGACGGTGGTCACGAGCAGTACTTC.

This chain joins TRBV10-1 and TRBJ2-3; TRBD1 might be the D (6 bases). CDR1 is WNHNN, CDR2 SYGVQD, per germline (reference sequence). The CDR3 extends over 16 amino acids. Trimming removed 2 bases from V and 0 bases from J, with 12 bases in between. The CDR3 DNA is TGCGCCAGCAGTGAGCCTGGGACACCTAGCACAGATACGCAGTATTTT. Residues: CASSEPGTPSTDTQYF.

The CDR3 sequence is CAWRGEGTRIPNEKLFF. In DNA, the CDR3 is TGTGCCTGGAGGGGGGAGGGTACTCGAATCCCTAATGAAAAACTGTTTTTT. The chain couples TRBV30 to TRBJ1-4; tentative D call: TRBD1 (5 bases). The V gene lost 3 bases and the J gene lost 3 bases, with 20 bases spanning the gap. The germline CDR1 and CDR2 sequences are GTSNPN and SVGIG (reference sequence). The CDR3 length is 17 residues.

The chain uses TRBV10-1 and TRBJ2-1; D is uncertain. The germline gives CDR1 WNHNN, CDR2 SYGVQD (reference sequence). The CDR3 is 17 residues long. Trimming pared 2 bases from V and 1 base from J, leaving 15 bases between. The DNA of the CDR3 is TGCGCCAGCAGTGAGGCCCCGGGTAACCCTTCCTACAATGAGCAGTTCTTC. This encodes CASSEAPGNPSYNEQFF.

CDR3 residues: CASSLGGNTEAFF. CDR3 DNA sequence: TGTGCCAGCAGTTTAGGGGGGAACACTGAAGCTTTCTTT. The rearrangement links TRBV27 to TRBJ1-1; weak D call: TRBD1 (5 bases). Germline V CDR1 and CDR2: MNHEY, SMNVEV (reference sequence). Trimming shortened V by 2 bases and J by 1 base, and 5 bases separated the two germline ends. This CDR3 is built from 13 residues.

The chain couples TRBV7-3 to TRBJ2-3; 7 bases align to TRBD1. This CDR3 is built from 15 residues. Germline CDR1 and CDR2: SGHTA and FQGTGA. After removal of 0 bases from V and 2 bases from J, the junction contained 2 bases not matched to a gene. The DNA for the CDR3 is TGTGCCAGCAGCTTAACAAGGGGGCCCACAGATACGCAGTATTTT. Amino acid sequence: CASSLTRGPTDTQYF.

The rearrangement uses TRBV6-1 and TRBJ1-6; 7 bases align to TRBD1. There are 14 residues in the CDR3. Looked up from germline, CDR1 is MNHNS and CDR2 is SASEGT. Trimming cost V 7 bases and J 3 bases; bases outside gene matches: 3. CDR3: CASKTGNYNSPLHF. For the CDR3, the DNA is TGTGCCAGCAAGACAGGGAACTATAATTCACCCCTCCACTTT.

V and J are TRBV4-1 and TRBJ2-3; D unresolved. V was pared by 4 bases and J by 4 bases, with 9 bases between. This CDR3 contains 13 residues. Germline CDR1 MGHRA, CDR2 YSYEKL. Here the CDR3 reads CASSPRPPDTQYF. The CDR3 nucleotides are TGCGCCAGCAGCCCCCGGCCCCCAGATACGCAGTATTTT.

This clone was picked up one time. The chain links TRBV27 to TRBJ2-7; D is unclear. Germline CDR1 is MNHEY and CDR2 is SMNVEV (reference sequence). With 5 bases removed from V and 0 bases from J, the gap between germline ends came to 8 bases. The CDR3 has 13 residues. CDR3 region: CASSPRISYEQYF. CDR3 nucleotides: TGTGCCAGCAGTCCCCGTATCTCCTACGAGCAGTACTTC.

The J gene is TRBJ2-4, the V gene TRBV5-4; 11 bases line up with TRBD2. V lost 3 bases, J lost 9 bases, and 8 bases stayed unmatched. There are 15 residues in the CDR3. From germline, CDR1 is SGHNT and CDR2 YYREEE (reference sequence). CDR3 in DNA: TGTGCCAGCAGCTCGCTCGGACTAGCGGGCTCCATTCAGTACTTC. This translates into CASSSLGLAGSIQYF. The variable domain in full, with the rest retrieved from reference TRBV5-4 and TRBJ2-4, is ETGVTQSPTHLIKTRGQQVTLRCSSQSGHNTVSWYQQALGQGPQFIFQYYREEENGRGNFPPRFSGLQFPNYSSELNVNALELDDSALYLCASSSLGLAGSIQYFGAGTRLSVL.

CDR3 DNA sequence: TGTGCCACCAGCATGGGAGGGACACACCAAGAGACCCAGTACTTC. Protein product: CATSMGGTHQETQYF. The J gene is TRBJ2-5, the V gene TRBV15, with a possible D match to TRBD2 (7 bases). Trimming took 4 bases from V and 0 from J, leaving 12 bases between them. Germline CDR1 reads LNHNV; CDR2 reads YYDKDF (reference sequence). This CDR3 is built from 15 residues. Looking up the rest from reference TRBV15 and TRBJ2-5 gives the full variable domain: DAMVIQNPRYQVTQFGKPVTLSCSQTLNHNVMYWYQQKSSQAPKLLFHYYDKDFNNEADTPDNFQSRRPNTSFCFLDIRSPGLGDTAMYLCATSMGGTHQETQYFGPGTRLLVL.

The V call is TRBV5-1, the J call TRBJ2-7; the match to TRBD2 covers 8 bases. The CDR3 loop spans 14 amino acids. With 4 bases clipped from V and 6 bases from J, the junction kept 9 bases outside the gene matches. Germline V lookup: CDR1 SGHRS, CDR2 YFSETQ. The CDR3 region is CASSRTSGRGEQYF. CDR3 sequence (DNA): TGCGCCAGCAGCCGAACTAGCGGCAGGGGCGAGCAGTACTTC.

The chain employs TRBV9 and TRBJ1-1; a weak D match, TRBD1 (5 bases). V lost 4 bases and J 3 bases, leaving 10 bases between the germline ends. Germline V gene lookup returns CDR1 SGDLS and CDR2 YYNGEE. This CDR3 contains 13 residues. CDR3 DNA sequence: TGTGCCAGCAGCCCCGGGGCATACACTGAAGCTTTCTTT. This gives the protein CASSPGAYTEAFF.

The chain recombines TRBV6-1 with TRBJ1-2, with 9 bases fitting TRBD1. J gave up 7 bases and V 6 bases, and 9 bases lay outside the gene matches. Germline loops: CDR1 MNHNS, CDR2 SASEGT. The CDR3 is 14 amino acids. In nucleotides, the CDR3 is TGTGCCAGCAGACAGGGGGCGCAGTTGGTTGGCTACACCTTC. Amino acid sequence: CASRQGAQLVGYTF.